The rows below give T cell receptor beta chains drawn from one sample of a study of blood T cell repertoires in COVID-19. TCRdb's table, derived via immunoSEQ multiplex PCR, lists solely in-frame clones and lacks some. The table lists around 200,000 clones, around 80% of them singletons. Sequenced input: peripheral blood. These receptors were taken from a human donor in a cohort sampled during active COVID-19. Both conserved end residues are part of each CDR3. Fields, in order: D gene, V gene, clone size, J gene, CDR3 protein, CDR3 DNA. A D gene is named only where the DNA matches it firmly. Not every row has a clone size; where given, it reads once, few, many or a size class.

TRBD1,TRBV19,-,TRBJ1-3,CASRRTGVDSGNTIYF,TGTGCCAGTAGAAGAACAGGGGTCGACTCTGGAAACACCATATATTTT
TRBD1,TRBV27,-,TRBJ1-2,CASSLGWTGKYGYTF,TGTGCCAGCAGCCTAGGGTGGACAGGGAAGTATGGCTACACCTTC
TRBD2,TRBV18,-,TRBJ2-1,CASSPPGLAWEQFF,TGTGCCAGCTCACCACCTGGACTAGCCTGGGAGCAGTTCTTC
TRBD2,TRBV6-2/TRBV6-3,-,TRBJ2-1,CASSYFWLAGGNEQFF,TGTGCCAGCAGTTACTTTTGGCTAGCGGGAGGTAATGAGCAGTTCTTC
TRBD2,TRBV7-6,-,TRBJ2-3,CASSLETSGRLPSTDTQYF,TGTGCCAGCAGCTTGGAAACTAGCGGGAGGCTCCCTAGCACAGATACGCAGTATTTT
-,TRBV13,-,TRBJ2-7,CASSPGQEAVEQYF,TGTGCCAGCTCCCCGGGACAAGAAGCGGTCGAGCAGTACTTC
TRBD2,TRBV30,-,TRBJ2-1,CAWSPGLAEYNEQFF,TGTGCCTGGAGTCCGGGACTAGCGGAGTACAATGAGCAGTTCTTC
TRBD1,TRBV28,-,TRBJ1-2,CASRLRTGGAYGYTF,TGTGCCAGCAGACTCAGGACAGGGGGCGCCTATGGCTACACCTTC
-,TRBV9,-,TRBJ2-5,CASSVASRGTQYF,TGTGCCAGCAGCGTAGCTAGTCGGGGGACCCAGTACTTC
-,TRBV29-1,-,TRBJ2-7,CSVEEGRLAGEQYF,TGCAGCGTTGAAGAAGGCAGGCTTGCGGGCGAGCAGTACTTC
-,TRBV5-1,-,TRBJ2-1,CASSLIPGNNNEQFF,TGCGCCAGCAGCTTGATACCGGGAAATAACAATGAGCAGTTCTTC
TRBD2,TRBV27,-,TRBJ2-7,CASSLLRSGTSLREQYF,TGTGCCAGCAGTTTGCTACGCTCCGGGACTAGTTTGCGGGAGCAGTACTTC
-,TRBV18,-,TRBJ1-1,CASSPRGLNTEAFF,TGTGCCAGCTCCCCGAGAGGGCTAAACACTGAAGCTTTCTTT
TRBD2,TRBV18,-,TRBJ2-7,CASSPLYETSSYEQYF,TGTGCCAGCTCACCACTTTATGAGACTAGCAGCTACGAGCAGTACTTC
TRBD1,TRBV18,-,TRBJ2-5,CASSGGQGRQETQYF,TGTGCCAGCTCCGGAGGACAGGGAAGGCAAGAGACCCAGTACTTC
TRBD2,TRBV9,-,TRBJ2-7,CASSVGLAVTYEQYF,TGTGCCAGCAGCGTAGGACTAGCGGTAACCTACGAGCAGTACTTC
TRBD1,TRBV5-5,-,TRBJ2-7,CASSFGTGASYEQYF,TGTGCCAGCAGCTTCGGGACAGGCGCCTCCTACGAGCAGTACTTC
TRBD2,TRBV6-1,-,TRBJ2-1,CASSERLAGGSSYNEQFF,TGTGCCAGCAGTGAAAGGCTAGCGGGAGGGAGCTCCTACAATGAGCAGTTCTTC
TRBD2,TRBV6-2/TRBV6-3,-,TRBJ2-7,CASSYSPGLAGNYEQYF,TGTGCCAGCAGTTACTCTCCGGGACTAGCGGGGAACTACGAGCAGTACTTC
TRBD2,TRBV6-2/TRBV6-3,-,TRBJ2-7,CASSSPSGRAHEQYF,TGTGCCAGCAGTTCCCCTAGCGGGAGGGCACACGAGCAGTACTTC
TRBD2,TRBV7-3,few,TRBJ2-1,CASRTRGERERLTYNEQFF,TGTGCCAGCAGAACCAGGGGAGAGCGGGAGAGACTCACCTACAATGAGCAGTTCTTC
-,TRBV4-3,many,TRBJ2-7,CASSQRQGAHEQYF,TGCGCCAGCAGCCAGCGTCAGGGTGCCCACGAGCAGTACTTC
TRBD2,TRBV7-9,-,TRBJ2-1,CASSFRTSNNEQFF,TGTGCCAGCAGCTTCCGGACTAGTAATAATGAGCAGTTCTTC
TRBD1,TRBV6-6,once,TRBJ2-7,CASSYSQGSREQYF,TGTGCCAGCAGTTACTCACAGGGGTCGCGGGAGCAGTACTTC
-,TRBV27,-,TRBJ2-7,CATRKQNFYEQYF,TGTGCCACCAGGAAACAGAACTTCTACGAGCAGTACTTC
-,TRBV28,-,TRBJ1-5,CASSLAGSRNQPQHF,TGTGCCAGCAGTTTAGCGGGCTCAAGAAATCAGCCCCAGCATTTT
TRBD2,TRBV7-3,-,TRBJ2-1,CASSSAGGPVDEQFF,TGTGCCAGCAGCTCAGCGGGAGGCCCGGTAGATGAGCAGTTCTTC
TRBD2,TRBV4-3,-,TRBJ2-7,CASSRTSGGSYEQYF,TGCGCCAGCAGCCGTACTAGCGGGGGGTCCTACGAGCAGTACTTC
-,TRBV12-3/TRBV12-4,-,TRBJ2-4,CASSFTKNIQYF,TGTGCCAGCAGTTTTACCAAAAACATTCAGTACTTC
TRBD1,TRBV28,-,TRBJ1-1,CASSLIDRGRTEAFF,TGTGCCAGCAGTTTAATCGACAGGGGAAGGACTGAAGCTTTCTTT
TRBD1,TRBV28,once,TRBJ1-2,CASSAGQGDYGYTF,TGTGCCAGCAGTGCAGGACAGGGAGACTATGGCTACACCTTC
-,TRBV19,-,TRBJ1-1,CASSISRQVGAFF,TGTGCCAGTAGTATAAGTCGACAGGTAGGAGCTTTCTTT
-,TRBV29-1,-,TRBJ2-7,CSVGDTRYEQYF,TGCAGCGTTGGGGACACGCGATACGAGCAGTACTTC
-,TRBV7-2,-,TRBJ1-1,CASSLGGNLNTEAFF,TGTGCCAGCAGCTTAGGCGGGAATTTGAACACTGAAGCTTTCTTT
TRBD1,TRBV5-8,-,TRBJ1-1,CASSLKTGVMNTEAFF,TGTGCCAGCAGCCTAAAGACAGGGGTGATGAACACTGAAGCTTTCTTT
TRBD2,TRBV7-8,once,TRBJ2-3,CASSLAGGLAGAYF,TGTGCCAGCAGCTTAGCGGGGGGGCTAGCGGGAGCGTATTTT
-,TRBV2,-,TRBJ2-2,CASTNDSPGGELFF,TGTGCCAGCACTAACGACTCCCCTGGGGGGGAGCTGTTTTTT
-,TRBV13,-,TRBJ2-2,CASSQTHTGELFF,TGTGCCAGCAGCCAAACTCACACCGGGGAGCTGTTTTTT
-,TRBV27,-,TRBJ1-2,CASSLIAAEGKYGYTF,TGTGCCAGCAGTTTAATCGCCGCTGAGGGAAAATATGGCTACACCTTC
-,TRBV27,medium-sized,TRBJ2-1,CASSPRDGGDEQFF,TGTGCCAGCAGTCCTAGGGACGGCGGGGATGAGCAGTTCTTC
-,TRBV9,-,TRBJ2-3,CASSANAGYTDTQYF,TGTGCCAGCAGCGCAAATGCGGGGTACACAGATACGCAGTATTTT
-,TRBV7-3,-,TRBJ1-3,CASSLGARHGDTSGNTIYF,TGTGCCAGCAGCTTAGGCGCTCGACACGGCGATACCTCTGGAAACACCATATATTTT
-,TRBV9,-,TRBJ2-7,CASSHSNRSHSYEQYF,TGTGCCAGCAGCCACTCCAATCGTTCCCACTCCTACGAGCAGTACTTC
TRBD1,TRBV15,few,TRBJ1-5,CATSRQGNQPQHF,TGTGCCACCAGCCGACAGGGAAATCAGCCCCAGCATTTT
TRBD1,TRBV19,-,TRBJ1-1,CASSIDETGASSHTEAFF,TGTGCCAGTAGTATAGACGAGACAGGGGCCTCCTCCCACACTGAAGCTTTCTTT
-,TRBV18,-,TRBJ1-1,CASSPIAGLDNTEAFF,TGTGCCAGCTCACCCATCGCCGGACTTGACAACACTGAAGCTTTCTTT
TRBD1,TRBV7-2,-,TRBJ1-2,CASSHRGPYYGYTF,TGTGCCAGCAGCCACAGGGGGCCTTACTATGGCTACACCTTC
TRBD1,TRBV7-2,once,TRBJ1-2,CASSPGTGGGNYGYTF,TGTGCCAGCAGCCCTGGGACAGGGGGCGGTAACTATGGCTACACCTTC
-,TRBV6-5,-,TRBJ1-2,CASSYLANYGYTF,TGTGCCAGCAGTTATTTAGCTAACTATGGCTACACCTTC
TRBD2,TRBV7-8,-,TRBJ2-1,CASSLVRVGTSGSNEQFF,TGTGCCAGCAGCTTAGTCCGAGTCGGGACTAGCGGGAGCAATGAGCAGTTCTTC
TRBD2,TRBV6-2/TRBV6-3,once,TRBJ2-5,CASSYSFASGTETQYF,TGTGCCAGCAGTTACTCGTTCGCTAGCGGAACAGAGACCCAGTACTTC
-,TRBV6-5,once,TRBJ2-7,CASKEYRGGPYEQYF,TGTGCCAGCAAGGAGTACAGGGGGGGTCCCTACGAGCAGTACTTC
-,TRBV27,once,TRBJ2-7,CASSFSGYPYEQYF,TGTGCCAGCAGTTTTTCGGGATACCCCTACGAGCAGTACTTC
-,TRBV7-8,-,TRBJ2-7,CASSPDRGYEQYF,TGTGCCAGCAGCCCCGACCGGGGATACGAGCAGTACTTC
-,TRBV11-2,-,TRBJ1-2,CASSLDRSLNTF,TGTGCCAGCAGCTTAGATCGGTCCCTTAACACCTTC